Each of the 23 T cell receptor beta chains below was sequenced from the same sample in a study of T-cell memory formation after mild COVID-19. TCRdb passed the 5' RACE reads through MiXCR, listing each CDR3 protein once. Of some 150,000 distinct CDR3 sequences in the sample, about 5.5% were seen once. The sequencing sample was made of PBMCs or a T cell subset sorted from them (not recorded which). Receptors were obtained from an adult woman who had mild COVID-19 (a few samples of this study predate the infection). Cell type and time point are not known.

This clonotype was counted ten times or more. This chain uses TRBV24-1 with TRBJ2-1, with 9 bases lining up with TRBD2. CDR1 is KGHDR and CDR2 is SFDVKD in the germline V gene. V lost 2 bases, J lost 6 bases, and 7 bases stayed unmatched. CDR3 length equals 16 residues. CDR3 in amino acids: CATSDSVAGAGNEQFF. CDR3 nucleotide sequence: TGTGCCACCAGTGATTCAGTAGCGGGAGCAGGCAATGAGCAGTTCTTC.

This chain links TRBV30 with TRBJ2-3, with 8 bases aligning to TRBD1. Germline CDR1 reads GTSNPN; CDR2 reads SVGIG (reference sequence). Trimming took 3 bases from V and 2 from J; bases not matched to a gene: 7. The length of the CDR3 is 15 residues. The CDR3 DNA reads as TGTGCCTGGAGCCGAACAGGGGGTTACACAGATACGCAGTATTTT. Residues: CAWSRTGGYTDTQYF.

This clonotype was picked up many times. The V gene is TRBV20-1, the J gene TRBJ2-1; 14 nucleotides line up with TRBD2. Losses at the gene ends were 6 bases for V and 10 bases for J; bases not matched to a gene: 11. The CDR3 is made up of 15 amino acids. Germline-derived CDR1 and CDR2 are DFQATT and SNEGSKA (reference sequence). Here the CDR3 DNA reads TGCAGTGCCGGCGAAGGACTAGCGGGGGGAACAGAGCAGTTCTTC. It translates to CSAGEGLAGGTEQFF.

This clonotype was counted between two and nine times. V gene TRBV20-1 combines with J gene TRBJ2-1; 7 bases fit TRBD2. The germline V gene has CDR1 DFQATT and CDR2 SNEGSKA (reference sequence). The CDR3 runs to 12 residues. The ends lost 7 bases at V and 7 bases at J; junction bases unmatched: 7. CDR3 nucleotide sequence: TGCAGTGTTTTTGACGGGGGGAATGAGCAGTTCTTC. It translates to CSVFDGGNEQFF.

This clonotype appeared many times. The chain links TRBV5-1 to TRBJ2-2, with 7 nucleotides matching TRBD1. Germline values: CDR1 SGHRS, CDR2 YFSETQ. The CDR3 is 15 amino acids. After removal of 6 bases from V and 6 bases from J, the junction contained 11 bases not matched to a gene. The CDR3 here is CASTRRQGEAGELFF. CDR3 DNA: TGCGCCAGCACAAGAAGACAGGGTGAGGCCGGGGAGCTGTTTTTT.

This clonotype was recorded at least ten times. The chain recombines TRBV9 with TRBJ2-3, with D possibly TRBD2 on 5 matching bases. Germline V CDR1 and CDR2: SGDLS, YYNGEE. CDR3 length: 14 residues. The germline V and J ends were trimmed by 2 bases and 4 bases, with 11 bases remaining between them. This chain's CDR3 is CASSVQRGADTQYF. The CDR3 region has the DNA TGTGCCAGCAGCGTGCAACGGGGAGCAGATACGCAGTATTTT.

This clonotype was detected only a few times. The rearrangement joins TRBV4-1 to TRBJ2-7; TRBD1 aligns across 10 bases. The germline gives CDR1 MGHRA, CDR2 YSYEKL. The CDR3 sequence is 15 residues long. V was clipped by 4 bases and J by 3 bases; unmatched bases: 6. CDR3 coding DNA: TGCGCCAGCAGCCCGGGACAGGGGCCAGTCTACGAGCAGTACTTC. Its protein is CASSPGQGPVYEQYF.

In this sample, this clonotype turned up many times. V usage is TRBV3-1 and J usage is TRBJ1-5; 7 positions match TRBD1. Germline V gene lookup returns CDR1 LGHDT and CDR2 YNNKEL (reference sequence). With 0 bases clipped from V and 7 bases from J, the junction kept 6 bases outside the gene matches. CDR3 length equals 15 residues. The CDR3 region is CASSQDQGDGQPQHF. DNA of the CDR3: TGTGCCAGCAGCCAAGATCAGGGGGACGGACAGCCCCAGCATTTT.

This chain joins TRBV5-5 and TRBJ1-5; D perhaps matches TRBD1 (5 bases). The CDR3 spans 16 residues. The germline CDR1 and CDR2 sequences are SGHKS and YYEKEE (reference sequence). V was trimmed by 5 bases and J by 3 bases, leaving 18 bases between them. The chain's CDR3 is CASRAGEGTNNQPQHF. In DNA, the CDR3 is TGTGCCAGCAGGGCCGGGGAGGGGACCAACAATCAGCCCCAGCATTTT.

The CDR3 sequence is CATSGGGGGQPQHF. CDR3 in DNA: TGTGCCACCAGTGGGGGAGGAGGCGGTCAGCCCCAGCATTTT. The gene calls are TRBV24-1 and TRBJ1-5; no firm D call. The CDR3 covers 14 residues. With 5 bases removed from V and 6 bases from J, the gap between germline ends came to 13 bases. Germline lookup yields CDR1 KGHDR and CDR2 SFDVKD.

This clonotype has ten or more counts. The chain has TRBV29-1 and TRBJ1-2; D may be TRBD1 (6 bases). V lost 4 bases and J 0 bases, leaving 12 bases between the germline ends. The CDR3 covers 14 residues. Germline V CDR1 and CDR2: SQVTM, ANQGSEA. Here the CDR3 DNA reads TGCAGCGTTGTTCCGGGGGGCACTAACTATGGCTACACCTTC. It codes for CSVVPGGTNYGYTF.

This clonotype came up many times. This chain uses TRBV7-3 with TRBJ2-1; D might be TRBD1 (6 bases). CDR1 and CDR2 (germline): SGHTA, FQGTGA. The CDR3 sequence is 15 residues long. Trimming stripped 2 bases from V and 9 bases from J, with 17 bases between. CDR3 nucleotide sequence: TGTGCCAGCAGCTTAGGAGTGGGGGCCGAGGGTGAGCAGTTCTTC. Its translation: CASSLGVGAEGEQFF.

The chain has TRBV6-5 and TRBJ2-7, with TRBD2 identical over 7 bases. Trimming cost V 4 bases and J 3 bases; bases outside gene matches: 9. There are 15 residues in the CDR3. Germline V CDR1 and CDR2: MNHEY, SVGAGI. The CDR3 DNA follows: TGTGCCAGCAGTTCCCCATTGGTAGCGGGCTACGAGCAGTACTTC. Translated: CASSSPLVAGYEQYF.

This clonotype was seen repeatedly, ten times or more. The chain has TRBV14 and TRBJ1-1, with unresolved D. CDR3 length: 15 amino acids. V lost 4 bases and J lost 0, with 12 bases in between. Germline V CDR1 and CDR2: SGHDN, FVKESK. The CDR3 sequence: CASSPPGSLNTEAFF. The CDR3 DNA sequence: TGTGCCAGCAGCCCCCCTGGCAGCTTGAACACTGAAGCTTTCTTT.

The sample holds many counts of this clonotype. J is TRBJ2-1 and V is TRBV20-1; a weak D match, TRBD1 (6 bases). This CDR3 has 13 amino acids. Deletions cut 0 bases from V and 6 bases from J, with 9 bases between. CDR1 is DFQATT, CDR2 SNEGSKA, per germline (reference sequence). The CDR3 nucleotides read TGCAGTGCTAGAGACAGGGGTGGCAATGAGCAGTTCTTC. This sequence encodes CSARDRGGNEQFF.

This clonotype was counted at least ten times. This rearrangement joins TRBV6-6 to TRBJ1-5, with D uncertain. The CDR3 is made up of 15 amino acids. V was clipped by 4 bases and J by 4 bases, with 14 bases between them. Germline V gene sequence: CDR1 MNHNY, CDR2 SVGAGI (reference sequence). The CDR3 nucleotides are TGTGCCAGCAGTTTTCGGCCCGCTTTAAATCAGCCCCAGCATTTT. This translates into CASSFRPALNQPQHF.

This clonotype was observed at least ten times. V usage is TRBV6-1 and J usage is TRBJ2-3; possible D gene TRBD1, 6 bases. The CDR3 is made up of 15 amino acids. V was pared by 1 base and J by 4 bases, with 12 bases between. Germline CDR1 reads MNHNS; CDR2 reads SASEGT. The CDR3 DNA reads TGTGCCAGCAGTGAAGAGGGCAGGGGCCCAGATACGCAGTATTTT. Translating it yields CASSEEGRGPDTQYF.

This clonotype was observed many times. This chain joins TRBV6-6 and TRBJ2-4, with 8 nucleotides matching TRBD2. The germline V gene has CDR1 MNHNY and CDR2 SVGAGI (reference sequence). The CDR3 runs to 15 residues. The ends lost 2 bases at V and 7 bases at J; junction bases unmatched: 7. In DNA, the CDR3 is TGTGCCAGCAGTTACCCGGAAGCGGGAGTGAACATTCAGTACTTC. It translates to CASSYPEAGVNIQYF.

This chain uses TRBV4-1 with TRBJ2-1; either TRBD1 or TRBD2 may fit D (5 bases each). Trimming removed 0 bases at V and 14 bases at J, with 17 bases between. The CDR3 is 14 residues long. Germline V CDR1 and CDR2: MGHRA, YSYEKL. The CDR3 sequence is CASSQEAWDVREFF. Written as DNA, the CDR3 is TGCGCCAGCAGCCAAGAAGCCTGGGACGTCAGGGAGTTCTTC.

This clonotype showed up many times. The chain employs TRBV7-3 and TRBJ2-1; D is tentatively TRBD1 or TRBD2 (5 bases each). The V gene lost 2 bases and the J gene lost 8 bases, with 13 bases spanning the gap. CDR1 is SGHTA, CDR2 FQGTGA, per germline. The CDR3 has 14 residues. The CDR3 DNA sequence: TGTGCCAGCAGCTTAGAGGGGTTCATGGATGAGCAGTTCTTC. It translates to CASSLEGFMDEQFF.

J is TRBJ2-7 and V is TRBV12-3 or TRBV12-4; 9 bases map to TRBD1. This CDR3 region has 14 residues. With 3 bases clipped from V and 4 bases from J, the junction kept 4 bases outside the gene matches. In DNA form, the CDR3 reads TGTGCCAGCAGTTTTGGGACAGGGTTATACGAGCAGTACTTC. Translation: CASSFGTGLYEQYF.

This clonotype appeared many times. CDR3 bases: TGTGCCAGCAGCTTAGAGTATGACGGCCAGCCCCAGCATTTT. The encoded protein is CASSLEYDGQPQHF. The chain carries TRBV7-9 and TRBJ1-5; D not certain. This CDR3 is built from 14 residues. V dropped 1 base and J dropped 7 bases, with 11 bases sitting between them. Germline assignment: CDR1 SEHNR and CDR2 FQNEAQ (reference sequence). Drawing the rest from reference TRBV7-9 and TRBJ1-5, the complete variable domain is DTGVSQNPRHKITKRGQNVTFRCDPISEHNRLYWYRQTLGQGPEFLTYFQNEAQLEKSRLLSDRFSAERPKGSFSTLEIQRTEQGDSAMYLCASSLEYDGQPQHFGDGTRLSIL.

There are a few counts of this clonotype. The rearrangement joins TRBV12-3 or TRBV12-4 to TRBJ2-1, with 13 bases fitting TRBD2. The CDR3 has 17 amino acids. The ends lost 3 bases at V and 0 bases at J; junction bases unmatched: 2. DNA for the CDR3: TGTGCCAGCAGTTTGTGGACTAGCGGGAGCTCCTACAATGAGCAGTTCTTC. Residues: CASSLWTSGSSYNEQFF.